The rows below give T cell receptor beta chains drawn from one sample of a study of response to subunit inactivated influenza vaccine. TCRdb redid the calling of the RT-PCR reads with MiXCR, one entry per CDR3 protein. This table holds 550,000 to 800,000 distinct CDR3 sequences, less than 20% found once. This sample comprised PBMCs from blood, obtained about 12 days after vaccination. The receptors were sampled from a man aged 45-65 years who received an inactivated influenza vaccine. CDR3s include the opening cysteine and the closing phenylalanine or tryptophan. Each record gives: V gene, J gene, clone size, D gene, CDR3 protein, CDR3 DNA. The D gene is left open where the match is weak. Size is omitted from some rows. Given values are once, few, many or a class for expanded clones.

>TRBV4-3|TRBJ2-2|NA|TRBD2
CASSQILAGESNTGELFF
TGCGCCAGCAGCCAGATTCTAGCGGGGGAGTCGAACACCGGGGAGCTGTTTTTT
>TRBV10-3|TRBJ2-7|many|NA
CAISESYSSSYEQYF
TGTGCCATCAGTGAGTCGTATAGTAGCTCCTACGAGCAGTACTTC
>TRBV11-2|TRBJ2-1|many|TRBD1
CASSPGQNNEQFF
TGTGCCAGCAGCCCGGGACAGAACAATGAGCAGTTCTTC
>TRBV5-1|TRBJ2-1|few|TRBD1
CASSPGQGISLRPDEQFF
TGCGCCAGCAGCCCTGGACAGGGTATATCGTTAAGGCCGGATGAGCAGTTCTTC
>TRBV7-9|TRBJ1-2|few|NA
CASSLPGRSYGYTF
TGTGCCAGCAGCCTTCCCGGTAGGAGCTATGGCTACACCTTC
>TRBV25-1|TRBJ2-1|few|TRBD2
CASTSGVKQFF
TGTGCCAGCACTAGCGGGGTAAAGCAGTTCTTC
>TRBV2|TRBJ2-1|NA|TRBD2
CASRIAGTEQFF
TGTGCCAGCAGGATAGCGGGAACTGAGCAGTTCTTC
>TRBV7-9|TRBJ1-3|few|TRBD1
CASNRDSSGNTIYF
TGTGCCAGCAACCGGGACAGCTCTGGAAACACCATATATTTT
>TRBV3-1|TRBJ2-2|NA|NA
CASSQSWTHTGELFF
TGTGCCAGCAGTCAATCCTGGACCCACACCGGGGAGCTGTTTTTT
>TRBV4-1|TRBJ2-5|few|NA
CASSQVTTAQETQYF
TGCGCCAGCAGCCAAGTAACTACAGCCCAAGAGACCCAGTACTTC
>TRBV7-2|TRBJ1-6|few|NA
CASSLGPGPLHF
TGTGCCAGCAGCTTAGGGCCGGGACCCCTCCACTTT
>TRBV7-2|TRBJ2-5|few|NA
CASSLGTTNQETQYF
TGTGCCAGCAGCTTGGGGACAACCAACCAAGAGACCCAGTACTTC
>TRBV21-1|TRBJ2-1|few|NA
CASSKKPAAITYNEQFF
TGTGCCAGCAGCAAAAAACCAGCGGCCATTACCTACAATGAGCAGTTCTTC
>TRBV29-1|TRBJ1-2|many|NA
CSVEIRPGDSSGYTF
TGCAGCGTTGAGATAAGACCAGGGGACTCTAGTGGCTACACCTTC
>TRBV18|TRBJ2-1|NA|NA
CASSPRYAEQFF
TGTGCCAGCTCACCACGGTATGCTGAGCAGTTCTTC
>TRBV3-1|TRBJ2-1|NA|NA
CASSQVILGDEQFF
TGTGCCAGCAGCCAAGTGATACTGGGGGATGAGCAGTTCTTC
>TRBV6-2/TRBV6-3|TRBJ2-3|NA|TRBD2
CASTLSRGGPDTQYF
TGTGCCAGCACCCTCTCGCGGGGGGGCCCAGATACGCAGTATTTT
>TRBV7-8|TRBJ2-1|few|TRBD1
CASSFETGGIGNEQFF
TGTGCCAGCAGCTTCGAGACAGGGGGCATTGGCAATGAGCAGTTCTTC
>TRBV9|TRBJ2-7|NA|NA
CASSVSGASYEQYF
TGTGCCAGCAGCGTTAGTGGAGCCTCCTACGAGCAGTACTTC
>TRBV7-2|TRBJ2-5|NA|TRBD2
CASSSSGTREQETQYF
TGTGCCAGCAGCTCCTCCGGGACTAGAGAACAAGAGACCCAGTACTTC
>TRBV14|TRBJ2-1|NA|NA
CASSPGHLGGNEQFF
TGTGCCAGCAGCCCCGGACACCTGGGGGGCAATGAGCAGTTCTTC
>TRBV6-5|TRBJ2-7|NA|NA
CASSYFIPGQSSYEQYF
TGTGCCAGCAGTTACTTCATCCCCGGACAAAGCTCCTACGAGCAGTACTTC
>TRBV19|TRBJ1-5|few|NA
CASSSAAGNQPQHF
TGTGCCAGTAGTTCCGCGGCGGGCAATCAGCCCCAGCATTTT
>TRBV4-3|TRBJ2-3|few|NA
CASSQDPRVGVTDTQYF
TGCGCCAGCAGCCAAGATCCCAGGGTTGGCGTCACAGATACGCAGTATTTT
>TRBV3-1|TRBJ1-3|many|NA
CASSPSSNSGNTIYF
TGTGCCAGCAGCCCATCGTCGAACTCTGGAAACACCATATATTTT
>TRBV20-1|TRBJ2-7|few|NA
CSARERSSGSYEQYF
TGCAGTGCTAGAGAAAGGTCCAGCGGCTCCTACGAGCAGTACTTC
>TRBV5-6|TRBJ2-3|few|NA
CASSLGPGADTQYF
TGTGCCAGCAGCTTGGGGCCAGGGGCGGATACGCAGTATTTT
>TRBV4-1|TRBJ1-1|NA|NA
CASSQDWGFNTEAFF
TGCGCCAGCAGCCAAGATTGGGGGTTTAACACTGAAGCTTTCTTT
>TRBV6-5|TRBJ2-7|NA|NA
CASSYSVQGTYEQYF
TGTGCCAGCAGTTACTCGGTCCAGGGAACCTACGAGCAGTACTTC
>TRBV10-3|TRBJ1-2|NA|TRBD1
CARTDPDRGPGYTF
TGTGCCAGGACGGATCCGGACAGGGGGCCTGGCTACACCTTC
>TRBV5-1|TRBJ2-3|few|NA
CASSWGNTGPDTQYF
TGCGCCAGCAGCTGGGGGAATACAGGTCCAGATACGCAGTATTTT
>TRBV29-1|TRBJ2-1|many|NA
CSVRGGGSYNEQFF
TGCAGCGTCAGAGGAGGGGGCTCCTACAATGAGCAGTTCTTC
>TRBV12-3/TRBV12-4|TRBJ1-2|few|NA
CASSLGDFGYTF
TGTGCCAGCAGTTTAGGGGATTTTGGCTACACCTTC
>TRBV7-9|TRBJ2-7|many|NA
CASNPDGRWHEQYF
TGTGCCAGCAACCCGGACGGACGATGGCACGAGCAGTACTTC
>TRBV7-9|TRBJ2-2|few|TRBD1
CASGVGQGYPNTGELFF
TGTGCCAGCGGCGTGGGACAGGGATATCCAAACACCGGGGAGCTGTTTTTT
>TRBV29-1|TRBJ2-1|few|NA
CSVGQLQFF
TGCAGCGTTGGGCAGTTGCAGTTCTTC
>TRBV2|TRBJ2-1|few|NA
CASRNLGNEQFF
TGTGCCAGCAGGAACTTAGGCAATGAGCAGTTCTTC
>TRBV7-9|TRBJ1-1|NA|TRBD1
CASSRGTGGNGEAFF
TGTGCCAGCAGCCGAGGGACAGGGGGAAATGGTGAAGCTTTCTTT
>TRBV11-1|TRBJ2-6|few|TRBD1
CASSLVTGGSPGANVLTF
TGTGCCAGCAGCTTAGTCACAGGGGGCTCCCCTGGGGCCAACGTCCTGACTTTC
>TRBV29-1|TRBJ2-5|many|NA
CSVGTGQETQYF
TGCAGCGTTGGAACAGGACAAGAGACCCAGTACTTC
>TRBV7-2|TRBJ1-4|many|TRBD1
CASSLAPGQGTEKLFF
TGTGCCAGCAGCTTAGCACCGGGACAGGGGACTGAAAAACTGTTTTTT
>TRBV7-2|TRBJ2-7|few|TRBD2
CASSLAPSGYEQYF
TGTGCCAGCAGCTTAGCGCCTAGCGGCTACGAGCAGTACTTC
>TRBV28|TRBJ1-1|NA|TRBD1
CASMETGVNTEAFF
TGTGCCAGCATGGAGACAGGGGTGAACACTGAAGCTTTCTTT
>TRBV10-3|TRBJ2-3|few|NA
CAIRAAHPLTDTQYF
TGTGCCATCAGAGCAGCACACCCTCTCACAGATACGCAGTATTTT